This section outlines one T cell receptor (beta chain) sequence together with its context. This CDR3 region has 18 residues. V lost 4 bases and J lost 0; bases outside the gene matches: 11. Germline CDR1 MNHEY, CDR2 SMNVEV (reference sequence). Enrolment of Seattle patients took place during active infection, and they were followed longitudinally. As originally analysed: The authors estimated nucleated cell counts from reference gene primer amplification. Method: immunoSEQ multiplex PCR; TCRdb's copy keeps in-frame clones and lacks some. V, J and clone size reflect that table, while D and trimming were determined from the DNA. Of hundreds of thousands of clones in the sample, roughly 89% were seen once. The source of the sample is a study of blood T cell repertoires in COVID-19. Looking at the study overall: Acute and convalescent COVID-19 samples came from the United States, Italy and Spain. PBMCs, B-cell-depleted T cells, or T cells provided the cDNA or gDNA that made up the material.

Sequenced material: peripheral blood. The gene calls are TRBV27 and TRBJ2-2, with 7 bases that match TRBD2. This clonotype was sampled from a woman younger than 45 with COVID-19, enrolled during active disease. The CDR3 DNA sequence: TGTGCCAGCAGTTCCGCCCCGCCCGGGGGGACGAACACCGGGGAGCTGTTTTTT. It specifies CASSSAPPGGTNTGELFF.